A single sample is the source of the 14 T cell receptor beta chains below, sequenced in a study of response to subunit inactivated influenza vaccine. TCRdb re-called the RT-PCR reads with MiXCR, one entry per CDR3 protein. Among a few hundred thousand distinct CDR3 sequences listed, less than 15% were seen once. The sequencing here drew on PBMCs from blood, taken 11 to 12 days after vaccination. These receptors came from a man in his fifties or sixties who received an inactivated influenza vaccine.

This clonotype was counted a few times. This sequence joins TRBV5-1 and TRBJ2-5; the match to TRBD1 covers 7 bases. CDR1 SGHRS and CDR2 YFSETQ come from the germline V gene. V shed 4 bases, J shed 0 bases, and the junction held 6 bases outside the gene matches. The CDR3 covers 15 residues. This CDR3 is CASSRGQMYQETQYF. In DNA form, the CDR3 reads TGCGCCAGCAGCCGGGGACAGATGTACCAAGAGACCCAGTACTTC. The full variable domain, in which reference TRBV5-1 and TRBJ2-5 provide the parts outside the CDR3, is KAGVTQTPRYLIKTRGQQVTLSCSPISGHRSVSWYQQTPGQGLQFLFEYFSETQRNKGNFPGRFSGRQFSNSRSEMNVSTLELGDSALYLCASSRGQMYQETQYFGPGTRLLVL.

The chain joins TRBV5-8 to TRBJ2-3; D possibly corresponds to TRBD1 (6 bases). Germline CDR1 SGHTS, CDR2 YDEGEE. V shed 1 base and J shed 2 bases, with 14 bases lying between them. The CDR3 length is 16 residues. The CDR3 DNA is TGTGCCAGCAGCTTGATATCGGGACAACTCACAGATACGCAGTATTTT. It yields the protein CASSLISGQLTDTQYF.

The chain has TRBV27 and TRBJ2-1; 10 nucleotides line up with TRBD1. Germline trimming cut 2 bases from V and 3 bases from J; bases unmatched to any gene: 4. The CDR3 has 16 residues. Germline CDR1 MNHEY, CDR2 SMNVEV (reference sequence). The DNA of the CDR3 is TGTGCCAGCAGTTTAGTTTGGACAGGGGGCTACAATGAGCAGTTCTTC. Translating it yields CASSLVWTGGYNEQFF.

This clonotype has more than one count but fewer than ten. The chain uses TRBV4-3 and TRBJ2-6, with 9 bases matching TRBD1. V shed 5 bases and J 4 bases; nucleotides not matched to a gene: 12. Germline V gene data show CDR1 as LGHNA and CDR2 as YSLEER. CDR3 length: 18 amino acids. The chain's CDR3 is CASSGRGTGKLGANVLTF. The CDR3, as DNA: TGCGCCAGCAGCGGACGAGGGACAGGGAAATTAGGGGCCAACGTCCTGACTTTC.

Remarks on this clonotype: The junction does not match germline at one end; this may be a read error. The CDR3: CASSLGAGDIQYF. The CDR3 DNA reads as TGTGCTAGCAGCTTAGGGGCAGGGGACATTCAGTACTTC. The chain carries TRBV7-7 and TRBJ2-4, with D perhaps TRBD1 (6 bases). This CDR3 is built from 13 residues. The V gene's germline CDR1 is SSHAT and CDR2 FNYEAQ (reference sequence).

At least ten counts were recorded for this clonotype. Here the CDR3 reads CSVGTGNQPQHF. CDR3 in DNA: TGCAGCGTTGGAACCGGCAATCAGCCCCAGCATTTT. The rearrangement joins TRBV29-1 to TRBJ1-5; no reliable D call. Germline V gene lookup returns CDR1 SQVTM and CDR2 ANQGSEA. CDR3 length: 12 residues. Trimming took off 4 bases at V and 2 bases at J, with 6 bases between the two ends.

V and J are TRBV4-2 and TRBJ2-3, with 9 bases that match TRBD2. CDR1 LGHNA and CDR2 YNFKEQ come from the germline V gene. Unmatched junction bases numbered 8, after V lost 4 bases and J lost 6 bases. The CDR3 sequence is 15 residues long. CDR3 sequence reads: CASSRSSGSGDTQYF. The CDR3 nucleotides are TGTGCCAGCAGCCGGAGTAGCGGGAGTGGTGATACGCAGTATTTT.

There are many counts of this clonotype. The rearrangement uses TRBV28 and TRBJ1-2; D is ambiguous. This CDR3 comprises 12 residues. V was cut by 5 bases and J by 5 bases, with 9 bases left in between. Germline values: CDR1 MDHEN, CDR2 SYDVKM. CDR3 DNA sequence: TGTGCCAGCAGTAAAATCCTTTATGGCTACACCTTC. Translation gives CASSKILYGYTF.

This clonotype was seen more than once but under ten times. The chain links TRBV2 to TRBJ2-4; D gene unclear. The CDR3 has 12 amino acids. Germline CDR1 reads SNHLY; CDR2 reads FYNNEI. The V gene lost 7 bases and the J gene lost 6 bases, with 10 bases spanning the gap. Here the CDR3 DNA reads TGTGCCAGCAACATGGCTCCAAACATTCAGTACTTC. The encoded protein is CASNMAPNIQYF.

The V gene is TRBV24-1, the J gene TRBJ2-1; no reliable D call. The CDR3 length is 15 residues. V lost 4 bases to trimming and J lost 0 bases, with 9 bases between them. Germline CDR1 and CDR2: KGHDR and SFDVKD. The CDR3 protein is CATSDDLSSYNEQFF. CDR3 sequence (DNA): TGTGCCACCAGTGACGACCTGAGCTCCTACAATGAGCAGTTCTTC.

V is TRBV9 and J is TRBJ2-2; 15 nucleotides line up with TRBD2. CDR3 length: 17 residues. Germline V gives CDR1 SGDLS, CDR2 YYNGEE. The trim removed 4 bases at V and 7 bases at J, leaving 8 bases unmatched. This chain's CDR3 is CASSPGLAGGPGGELFF. DNA for the CDR3: TGTGCCAGCAGCCCAGGACTAGCGGGAGGGCCTGGCGGGGAGCTGTTTTTT.

Notes on this clonotype: Germline and junction disagree at one end, which may indicate a read error. The rearrangement links TRBV5-1 to TRBJ2-3; TRBD2 aligns across 11 bases. Per germline, CDR1 SGHRS and CDR2 YFSETQ. The CDR3 sequence is 17 residues long. In DNA form, the CDR3 reads TGCGCCAGCAGCTTGGAGGGGTCTAGCGGGAGGACAGATTCGCAGTATTTT. Its protein product is CASSLEGSSGRTDSQYF.

This clonotype has at least ten counts. This chain links TRBV6-6 with TRBJ2-7; D gene ambiguous. V was shortened by 4 bases and J by 3 bases, with 7 bases between the two germline ends. CDR3 size: 12 residues. Germline assignment: CDR1 MNHNY and CDR2 SVGAGI (reference sequence). The CDR3 loop reads CASSSTNYEQYF. In nucleotides, the CDR3 is TGTGCCAGCAGTTCAACCAACTACGAGCAGTACTTC.

CDR3 in amino acids: CSARDRGRGKLFF. The DNA of the CDR3 is TGCAGTGCTAGAGACAGGGGCCGTGGGAAACTGTTTTTT. The chain joins TRBV20-1 to TRBJ1-4; D may be TRBD1 (6 bases). Trimming stripped 0 bases from V and 11 bases from J, with 13 bases between. Germline-derived CDR1 and CDR2 are DFQATT and SNEGSKA (reference sequence). The CDR3 has 13 amino acids.